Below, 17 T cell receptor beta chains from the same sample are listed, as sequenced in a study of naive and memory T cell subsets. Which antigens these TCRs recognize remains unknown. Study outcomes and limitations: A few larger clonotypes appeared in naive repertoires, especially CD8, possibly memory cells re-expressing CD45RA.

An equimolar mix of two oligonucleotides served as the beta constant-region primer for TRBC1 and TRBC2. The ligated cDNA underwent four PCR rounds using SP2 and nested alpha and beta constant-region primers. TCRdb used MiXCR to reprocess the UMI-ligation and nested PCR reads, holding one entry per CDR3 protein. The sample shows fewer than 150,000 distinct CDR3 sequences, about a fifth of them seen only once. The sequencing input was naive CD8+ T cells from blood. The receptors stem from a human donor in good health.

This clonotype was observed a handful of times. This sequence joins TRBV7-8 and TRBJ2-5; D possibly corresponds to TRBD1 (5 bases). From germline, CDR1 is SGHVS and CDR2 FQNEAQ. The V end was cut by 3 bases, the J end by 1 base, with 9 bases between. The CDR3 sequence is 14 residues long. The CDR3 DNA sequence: TGTGCCAGCAGCTTTCATGACAGCCAAGAGACCCAGTACTTC. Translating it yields CASSFHDSQETQYF.

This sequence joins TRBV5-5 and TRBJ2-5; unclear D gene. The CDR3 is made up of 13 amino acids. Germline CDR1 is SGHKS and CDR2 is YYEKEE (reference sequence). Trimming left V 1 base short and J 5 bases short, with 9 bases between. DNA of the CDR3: TGTGCCAGCAGCTTGTTTCATAGGGAGACCCAGTACTTC. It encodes CASSLFHRETQYF.

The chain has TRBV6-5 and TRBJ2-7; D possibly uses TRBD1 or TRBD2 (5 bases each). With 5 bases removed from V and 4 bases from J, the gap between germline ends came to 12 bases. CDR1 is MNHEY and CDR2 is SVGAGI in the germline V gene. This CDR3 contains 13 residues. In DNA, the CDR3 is TGTGCCAGCAGTCCCCGGGACGGGTACGAGCAGTACTTC. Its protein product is CASSPRDGYEQYF.

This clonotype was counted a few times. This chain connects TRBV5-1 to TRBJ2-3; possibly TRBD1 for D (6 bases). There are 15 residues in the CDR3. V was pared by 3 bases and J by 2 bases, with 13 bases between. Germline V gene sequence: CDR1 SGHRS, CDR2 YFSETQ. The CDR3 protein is CASSSRQADTDTQYF. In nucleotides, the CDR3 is TGCGCCAGCAGCTCTCGACAGGCCGACACAGATACGCAGTATTTT.

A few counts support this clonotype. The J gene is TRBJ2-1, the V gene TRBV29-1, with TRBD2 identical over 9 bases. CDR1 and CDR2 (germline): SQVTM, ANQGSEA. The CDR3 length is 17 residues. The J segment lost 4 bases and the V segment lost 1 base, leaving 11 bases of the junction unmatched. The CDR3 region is CSVEVGGALAGYNEQFF. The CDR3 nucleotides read TGCAGCGTTGAAGTCGGGGGTGCGCTAGCGGGATACAATGAGCAGTTCTTC.

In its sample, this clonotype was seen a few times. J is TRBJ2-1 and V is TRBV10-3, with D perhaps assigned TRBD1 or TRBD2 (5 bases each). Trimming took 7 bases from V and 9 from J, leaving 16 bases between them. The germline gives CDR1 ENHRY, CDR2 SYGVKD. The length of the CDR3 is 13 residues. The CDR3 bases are TGTGCCATCAACGCCGGGGCACAACCTGAGCAGTTCTTC. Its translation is CAINAGAQPEQFF.

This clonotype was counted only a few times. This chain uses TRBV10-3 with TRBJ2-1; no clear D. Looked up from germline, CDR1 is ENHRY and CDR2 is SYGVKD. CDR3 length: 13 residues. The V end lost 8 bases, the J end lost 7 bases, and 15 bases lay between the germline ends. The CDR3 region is CAIPGPGDNEQFF. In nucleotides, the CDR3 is TGTGCCATCCCGGGCCCAGGCGATAATGAGCAGTTCTTC.

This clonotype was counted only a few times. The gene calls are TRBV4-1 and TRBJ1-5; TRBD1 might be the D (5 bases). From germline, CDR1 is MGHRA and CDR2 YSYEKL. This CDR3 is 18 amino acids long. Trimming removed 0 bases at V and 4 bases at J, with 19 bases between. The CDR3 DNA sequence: TGCGCCAGCAGCCAAGATATCTTGGCAGGGATAGGAAATCAGCCCCAGCATTTT. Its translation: CASSQDILAGIGNQPQHF.

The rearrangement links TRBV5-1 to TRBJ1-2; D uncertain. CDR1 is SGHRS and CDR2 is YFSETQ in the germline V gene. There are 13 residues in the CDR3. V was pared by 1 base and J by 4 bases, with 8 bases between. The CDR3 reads CASSLWSGYGYTF. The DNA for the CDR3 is TGCGCCAGCAGCTTGTGGTCCGGCTATGGCTACACCTTC. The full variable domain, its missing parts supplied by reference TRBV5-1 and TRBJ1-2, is KAGVTQTPRYLIKTRGQQVTLSCSPISGHRSVSWYQQTPGQGLQFLFEYFSETQRNKGNFPGRFSGRQFSNSRSEMNVSTLELGDSALYLCASSLWSGYGYTFGSGTRLTVV.

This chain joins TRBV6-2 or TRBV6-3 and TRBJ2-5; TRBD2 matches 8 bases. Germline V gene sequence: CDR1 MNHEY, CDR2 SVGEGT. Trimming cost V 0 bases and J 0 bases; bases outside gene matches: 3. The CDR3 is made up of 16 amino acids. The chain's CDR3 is CASSYSLAEYQETQYF. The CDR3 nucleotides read TGTGCCAGCAGTTACTCACTAGCGGAGTACCAAGAGACCCAGTACTTC.

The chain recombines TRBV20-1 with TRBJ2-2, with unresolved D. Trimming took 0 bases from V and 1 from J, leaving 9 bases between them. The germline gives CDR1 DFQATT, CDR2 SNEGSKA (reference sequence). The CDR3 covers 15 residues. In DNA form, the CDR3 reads TGCAGTGCTAGAGATCCCATATGGAACACCGGGGAGCTGTTTTTT. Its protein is CSARDPIWNTGELFF.

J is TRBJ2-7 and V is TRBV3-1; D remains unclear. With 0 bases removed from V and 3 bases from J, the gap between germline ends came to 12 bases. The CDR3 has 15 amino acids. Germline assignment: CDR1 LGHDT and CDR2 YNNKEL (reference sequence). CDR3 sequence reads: CASSQDWSGNYEQYF. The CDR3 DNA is TGTGCCAGCAGCCAAGATTGGTCCGGAAACTACGAGCAGTACTTC.

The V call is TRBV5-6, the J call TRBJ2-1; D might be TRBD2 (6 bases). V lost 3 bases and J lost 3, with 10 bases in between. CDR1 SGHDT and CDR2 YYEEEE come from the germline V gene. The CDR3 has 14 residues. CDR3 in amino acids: CASSWGDFYNEQFF. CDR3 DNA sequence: TGTGCCAGCAGCTGGGGGGACTTCTACAATGAGCAGTTCTTC.

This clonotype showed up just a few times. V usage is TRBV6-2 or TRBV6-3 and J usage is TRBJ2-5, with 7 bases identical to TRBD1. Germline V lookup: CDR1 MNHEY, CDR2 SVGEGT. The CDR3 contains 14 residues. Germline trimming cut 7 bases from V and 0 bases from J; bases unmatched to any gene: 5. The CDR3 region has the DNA TGTGCCAGCACCAAGACAGGGAACCAAGAGACCCAGTACTTC. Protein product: CASTKTGNQETQYF.

CDR3 amino acids: CASSYYREAYEQYF. DNA of the CDR3: TGTGCCAGCAGTTACTACAGAGAAGCCTACGAGCAGTACTTC. The rearrangement joins TRBV7-2 to TRBJ2-7; D is uncertain. The V end was cut by 6 bases, the J end by 2 bases, with 14 bases between. The CDR3 is 14 amino acids. The germline V gene has CDR1 SGHTA and CDR2 FQGNSA.

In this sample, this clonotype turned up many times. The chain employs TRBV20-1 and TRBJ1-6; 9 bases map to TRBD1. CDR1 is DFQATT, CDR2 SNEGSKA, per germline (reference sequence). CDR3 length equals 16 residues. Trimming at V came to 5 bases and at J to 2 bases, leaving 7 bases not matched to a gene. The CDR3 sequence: CSAPGQGDPYNSPLHF. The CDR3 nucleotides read TGCAGTGCTCCGGGACAGGGCGATCCCTATAATTCACCCCTCCACTTT.

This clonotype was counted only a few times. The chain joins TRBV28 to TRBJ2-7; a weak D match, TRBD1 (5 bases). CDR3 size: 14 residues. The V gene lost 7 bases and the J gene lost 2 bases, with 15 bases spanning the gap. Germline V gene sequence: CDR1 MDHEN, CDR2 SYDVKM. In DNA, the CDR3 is TGTGCCAGCACCTCCTTGACAGCGACCTACGAGCAGTACTTC. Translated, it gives CASTSLTATYEQYF.